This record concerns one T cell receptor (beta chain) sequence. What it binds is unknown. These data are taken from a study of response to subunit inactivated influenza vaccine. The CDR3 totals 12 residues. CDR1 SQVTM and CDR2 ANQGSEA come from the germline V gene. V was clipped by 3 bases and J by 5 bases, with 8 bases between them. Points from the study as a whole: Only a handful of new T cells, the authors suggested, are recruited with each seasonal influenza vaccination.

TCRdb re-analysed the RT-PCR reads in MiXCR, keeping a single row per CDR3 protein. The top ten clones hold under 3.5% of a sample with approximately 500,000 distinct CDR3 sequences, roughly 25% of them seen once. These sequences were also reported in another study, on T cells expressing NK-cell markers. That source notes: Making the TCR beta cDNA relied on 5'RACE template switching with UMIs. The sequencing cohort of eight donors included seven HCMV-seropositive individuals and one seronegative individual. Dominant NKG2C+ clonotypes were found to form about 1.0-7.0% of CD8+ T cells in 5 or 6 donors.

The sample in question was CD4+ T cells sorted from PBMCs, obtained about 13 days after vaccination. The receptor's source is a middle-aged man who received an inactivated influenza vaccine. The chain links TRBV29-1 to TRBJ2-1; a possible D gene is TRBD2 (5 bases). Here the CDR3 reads CSVDGGDNEQFF. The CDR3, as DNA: TGCAGCGTTGATGGAGGAGACAATGAGCAGTTCTTC.